A single sample is the source of the 12 T cell receptor beta chains below, sequenced in a study of T cells after yellow fever vaccination. TCRdb passed the 5' RACE reads through MiXCR, listing each CDR3 protein once. Of about 340,000 distinct CDR3 sequences detected, almost 4% appear once; the ten largest clones hold approximately 24%. The sample was PBMCs, taken 5 days after the yellow fever booster vaccination. Receptors originate from a man aged 18 to 30 who received the YFV17D yellow fever vaccine.

This clonotype has at least ten counts. The chain employs TRBV6-5 and TRBJ1-2; 8 bases are a match to TRBD1. The CDR3 is 14 amino acids. Germline assignment: CDR1 MNHEY and CDR2 SVGAGI. With 8 bases clipped from V and 5 bases from J, the junction kept 10 bases outside the gene matches. CDR3 in amino acids: CASGTRDRSYGYTF. The CDR3 DNA sequence: TGTGCCAGCGGGACCCGGGACAGGTCTTATGGCTACACCTTC.

The table lists this clonotype with many counts. The chain has TRBV20-1 and TRBJ2-5; D gene uncertain. V was shortened by 0 bases and J by 7 bases, with 9 bases between the two germline ends. This CDR3 is 12 amino acids long. Germline CDR1 and CDR2: DFQATT and SNEGSKA (reference sequence). For the CDR3, the DNA is TGCAGTGCTAGAGATGTGGTAGGGACCCAGTACTTC. Encoded protein: CSARDVVGTQYF.

This clonotype was detected ten times or more. This CDR3 is CSARGSSGETYNEQFF. The CDR3, as DNA: TGCAGTGCTAGAGGTTCTAGCGGGGAGACCTACAATGAGCAGTTCTTC. The chain couples TRBV20-1 to TRBJ2-1; 9 positions agree with TRBD2. Germline values: CDR1 DFQATT, CDR2 SNEGSKA (reference sequence). V shed 1 base, J shed 2 bases, and the junction held 6 bases outside the gene matches. The CDR3 totals 16 residues.

The table lists this clonotype with a few counts. This rearrangement joins TRBV6-5 to TRBJ1-1; maybe TRBD1 (5 bases). Germline V CDR1 and CDR2: MNHEY, SVGAGI. Trimming took off 0 bases at V and 3 bases at J, with 14 bases between the two ends. This CDR3 contains 16 residues. CDR3 protein: CASSYSFQGFDTEAFF. CDR3 coding DNA: TGTGCCAGCAGTTACTCCTTCCAGGGATTCGACACTGAAGCTTTCTTT.

This clonotype was observed a few times. This sequence joins TRBV29-1 and TRBJ2-3; D is unresolved. This CDR3 region has 12 residues. Trimming cost V 1 base and J 4 bases, with 6 bases left between them. Germline CDR1 SQVTM, CDR2 ANQGSEA. CDR3 bases: TGCAGCGTTGAAGTGGCAGCAGATACGCAGTATTTT. Its translation: CSVEVAADTQYF.

This clonotype was observed many times. This chain links TRBV9 with TRBJ1-5; D remains ambiguous. Per germline, CDR1 SGDLS and CDR2 YYNGEE. V lost 0 bases and J 9 bases, leaving 10 bases between the germline ends. CDR3 length equals 13 residues. CDR3 loop: CASSVDLTSPQHF. CDR3 DNA sequence: TGTGCCAGCAGCGTAGACCTAACCTCGCCCCAGCATTTT.

The chain carries TRBV19 and TRBJ2-5; D unresolved. The CDR3 is 15 amino acids. Trimming pared 3 bases from V and 5 bases from J, leaving 16 bases between. CDR1 is LNHDA and CDR2 is SQIVND in the germline V gene (reference sequence). The CDR3 DNA follows: TGTGCCAGTAGTATGGACCCCGCGGTTAGGGAGACCCAGTACTTC. Protein product: CASSMDPAVRETQYF.

V gene TRBV7-3 combines with J gene TRBJ2-2; TRBD2 might be the D (6 bases). Trimming took off 6 bases at V and 4 bases at J, with 12 bases between the two ends. This CDR3 has 14 residues. Germline lookup yields CDR1 SGHTA and CDR2 FQGTGA. The CDR3 DNA reads TGTGCCAGCAGTGGGGAGGCCGCCACCGGGGAGCTGTTTTTT. Amino acids: CASSGEAATGELFF.

This clonotype was seen only a few times. The chain recombines TRBV19 with TRBJ1-5; no clear D. The V gene lost 5 bases and the J gene lost 2 bases, with 13 bases spanning the gap. The CDR3 contains 15 residues. CDR1 and CDR2 from the germline V gene are LNHDA and SQIVND (reference sequence). The CDR3 sequence: CASSSYGEGNQPQHF. CDR3 in DNA: TGTGCCAGTAGTTCATACGGGGAGGGCAATCAGCCCCAGCATTTT. The full variable domain, its missing parts supplied by reference TRBV19 and TRBJ1-5, is DGGITQSPKYLFRKEGQNVTLSCEQNLNHDAMYWYRQDPGQGLRLIYYSQIVNDFQKGDIAEGYSVSREKKESFPLTVTSAQKNPTAFYLCASSSYGEGNQPQHFGDGTRLSIL.

There are a few counts of this clonotype. The V call is TRBV15, the J call TRBJ1-4, with unresolved D. From germline, CDR1 is LNHNV and CDR2 YYDKDF (reference sequence). There are 15 residues in the CDR3. V lost 0 bases and J lost 8, with 13 bases in between. In DNA, the CDR3 is TGTGCCACCAGCAGAGACCTAGGATTTAACGAAAAACTGTTTTTT. Translation gives CATSRDLGFNEKLFF.

This clonotype was picked up many times. The gene calls are TRBV5-1 and TRBJ2-2; either TRBD1 or TRBD2 may supply D (6 bases each). Germline assignment: CDR1 SGHRS and CDR2 YFSETQ. This CDR3 is 14 amino acids long. Deletions cut 1 base from V and 7 bases from J, with 11 bases between. CDR3 loop: CASSLRGASGELFF. CDR3 DNA: TGCGCCAGCAGCTTGAGGGGGGCCAGCGGGGAGCTGTTTTTT. The full variable domain, with the rest looked up from reference TRBV5-1 and TRBJ2-2, is KAGVTQTPRYLIKTRGQQVTLSCSPISGHRSVSWYQQTPGQGLQFLFEYFSETQRNKGNFPGRFSGRQFSNSRSEMNVSTLELGDSALYLCASSLRGASGELFFGEGSRLTVL.

This clonotype has just a few counts. The rearrangement uses TRBV7-3 and TRBJ1-2; a possible D gene is TRBD1 (5 bases). The CDR3 has 14 residues. CDR1 and CDR2 (germline): SGHTA, FQGTGA. V dropped 5 bases and J dropped 8 bases, with 18 bases sitting between them. CDR3 nucleotides: TGTGCCAGCAGCGGAGGGGACCGCGCGCGCGGCTACACCTTC. Translated: CASSGGDRARGYTF.